A single sample gave rise to the 28 T cell receptor beta chains below, sequenced in a study of blood T cell repertoires in COVID-19. Sequenced by immunoSEQ multiplex PCR; TCRdb stores in-frame clones only, minus some. This sample has roughly 150,000 clones, with 65% to 85% found just once. What was sequenced was PBMCs or T cells enriched from blood (not recorded which). The receptors come from a man aged 40-55 years who had recovered from COVID-19.

The chain has TRBV7-8 and TRBJ1-1, with 8 bases that match TRBD1. CDR3 length: 14 residues. V lost 5 bases and J lost 7; bases outside the gene matches: 9. In germline, CDR1 is SGHVS, CDR2 FQNEAQ. The CDR3 loop reads CASSNRQGNDEAFF. The CDR3 region has the DNA TGTGCCAGCAGCAACAGACAGGGGAACGATGAAGCTTTCTTT. The complete variable domain, with remaining parts taken from reference TRBV7-8 and TRBJ1-1, reads GAGVSQSPRYKVAKRGQDVALRCDPISGHVSLFWYQQALGQGPEFLTYFQNEAQLDKSGLPSDRFFAERPEGSVSTLKIQRTQQEDSAVYLCASSNRQGNDEAFFGQGTRLTVV.

The rearrangement uses TRBV2 and TRBJ1-1; D is ambiguous. The CDR3 has 15 amino acids. Germline loops: CDR1 SNHLY, CDR2 FYNNEI. V lost 6 bases and J 0 bases, leaving 14 bases between the germline ends. CDR3 loop: CASRPGGMMNTEAFF. In nucleotides, the CDR3 is TGTGCCAGCAGACCAGGAGGAATGATGAACACTGAAGCTTTCTTT.

The chain couples TRBV18 to TRBJ1-2; a weak D match, TRBD1 (6 bases). The CDR3 totals 13 residues. From germline, CDR1 is KGHSH and CDR2 LQKENI. V lost 3 bases, J lost 4 bases, and 9 bases lay in between. As DNA, the CDR3 is TGTGCCAGCTCACCGCCAGGGGCCTATGGCTACACCTTC. Translating it yields CASSPPGAYGYTF.

V is TRBV2 and J is TRBJ2-7; TRBD1 aligns across 9 bases. J was trimmed by 0 bases and V by 6 bases; bases with no gene match: 3. Per the germline V gene, CDR1 is SNHLY and CDR2 is FYNNEI. This CDR3 spans 14 amino acids. In DNA, the CDR3 is TGTGCCAGCAGGACAGGGGGTACCTCCTACGAGCAGTACTTC. Encoded protein: CASRTGGTSYEQYF.

The V call is TRBV11-2, the J call TRBJ2-1; 12 bases align to TRBD2. The CDR3 spans 18 residues. Losses at the gene ends were 3 bases for V and 7 bases for J; bases not matched to a gene: 13. The germline V gene has CDR1 SGHAT and CDR2 FQNNGV. For the CDR3, the DNA is TGTGCCAGCAGCTTGGCCGTGAAGCTAGCGGGGGGGCCGAATGAGCAGTTCTTC. It translates to CASSLAVKLAGGPNEQFF.

This chain joins TRBV18 and TRBJ2-5; D remains unclear. Germline V gene sequence: CDR1 KGHSH, CDR2 LQKENI. CDR3 size: 13 residues. The V and J ends lost 4 bases and 1 base respectively, with 7 bases between them. The CDR3 loop reads CASSREVQETQYF. The CDR3 DNA reads TGTGCCAGCTCACGAGAAGTCCAAGAGACCCAGTACTTC. Complete variable domain (other parts from reference TRBV18 and TRBJ2-5): NAGVMQNPRHLVRRRGQEARLRCSPMKGHSHVYWYRQLPEEGLKFMVYLQKENIIDESGMPKERFSAEFPKEGPSILRIQQVVRGDSAAYFCASSREVQETQYFGPGTRLLVL.

V gene TRBV21-1 combines with J gene TRBJ1-1. TRBV21-1 is described as a pseudogene. This CDR3 spans 15 amino acids. CDR3 sequence reads: CASSKGRGRNTEAFF. CDR3 in DNA: TGTGCCAGCAGCAAAGGGAGGGGCCGGAACACTGAAGCTTTCTTT.

This clone was counted between two and nine times. The CDR3 here is CASREQGYSPLHF. The CDR3 DNA is TGTGCCAGCAGGGAACAGGGGTATTCACCCCTCCACTTT. The rearrangement uses TRBV11-2 and TRBJ1-6, with TRBD1 matching 7 bases. The CDR3 spans 13 residues. V shed 6 bases and J 8 bases; nucleotides not matched to a gene: 4. Germline lookup yields CDR1 SGHAT and CDR2 FQNNGV.

The V and J genes are TRBV19 and TRBJ1-5; D may be TRBD1 (6 bases). The CDR3 totals 13 residues. Trimming removed 10 bases at V and 4 bases at J, with 14 bases between. The germline CDR1 and CDR2 sequences are LNHDA and SQIVND (reference sequence). This CDR3 reads CATADSRNQPQHF. CDR3 nucleotide sequence: TGTGCCACCGCGGACAGTCGGAATCAGCCCCAGCATTTT.

The V gene is TRBV2, the J gene TRBJ2-7, with unresolved D. This CDR3 is 11 amino acids long. CDR1 and CDR2 from the germline V gene are SNHLY and FYNNEI. V was shortened by 5 bases and J by 7 bases, with 9 bases between the two germline ends. The CDR3 coding sequence is TGTGCCAGCAGTTTCCACGGGGAGCAGTACGTC. Its protein product is CASSFHGEQYV.

This rearrangement joins TRBV2 to TRBJ1-1, with D unresolved. Per the germline V gene, CDR1 is SNHLY and CDR2 is FYNNEI. The CDR3 spans 15 residues. Trimming removed 0 bases at V and 1 base at J, with 9 bases between. Here the CDR3 DNA reads TGTGCCAGCAGTGAAGCGTCAGGAACGAACACTGAAGCTTTCTTT. It is translated as CASSEASGTNTEAFF.

The V gene is TRBV5-4, the J gene TRBJ2-2, with TRBD2 as a possible D gene (6 bases). This CDR3 is 15 amino acids long. Germline V gives CDR1 SGHNT, CDR2 YYREEE (reference sequence). Trimming left V 4 bases short and J 1 base short, with 11 bases between. The CDR3 loop is CASSRDFKNTGELFF. DNA for the CDR3: TGTGCCAGCAGCCGGGACTTTAAGAACACCGGGGAGCTGTTTTTT.

In its sample, this clone was seen a few times. V is TRBV24-1 and J is TRBJ1-1, with a tentative D call TRBD1 (5 bases). V lost 7 bases and J lost 5, with 16 bases in between. The CDR3 runs 14 residues. Germline V gives CDR1 KGHDR, CDR2 SFDVKD. This CDR3 is CATRATERQTEAFF. CDR3 nucleotides: TGTGCCACCAGAGCAACCGAGAGACAGACTGAAGCTTTCTTT.

CDR3 DNA: TGTGCCAGCAGCTTTGCAGGGAAGGAGACTGAAGCTTTCTTT. Translation gives CASSFAGKETEAFF. The chain couples TRBV11-2 to TRBJ1-1, with D possibly being TRBD1 (5 bases). The CDR3 spans 14 residues. In germline, CDR1 is SGHAT, CDR2 FQNNGV. V was cut by 3 bases and J by 5 bases, with 13 bases left in between. Supplemented by reference TRBV11-2 and TRBJ1-1, the full variable domain reads EAGVAQSPRYKIIEKRQSVAFWCNPISGHATLYWYQQILGQGPKLLIQFQNNGVVDDSQLPKDRFSAERLKGVDSTLKIQPAKLEDSAVYLCASSFAGKETEAFFGQGTRLTVV.

The table lists this clone with many counts. The gene calls are TRBV11-2 and TRBJ1-2, with TRBD1 as a possible D gene (5 bases). Germline CDR1 is SGHAT and CDR2 is FQNNGV. V lost 5 bases, J lost 5 bases, and 18 bases lay in between. The CDR3 covers 15 residues. The CDR3 DNA sequence: TGTGCCAGCAGCACCCTACCCGGGGGAATATATGGCTACACCTTC. Protein product: CASSTLPGGIYGYTF. Together with reference TRBV11-2 and TRBJ1-2, the CDR3 gives the full variable domain: EAGVAQSPRYKIIEKRQSVAFWCNPISGHATLYWYQQILGQGPKLLIQFQNNGVVDDSQLPKDRFSAERLKGVDSTLKIQPAKLEDSAVYLCASSTLPGGIYGYTFGSGTRLTVV.

The chain employs TRBV29-1 and TRBJ2-7, with 8 bases matching TRBD1. This CDR3 comprises 14 residues. Germline lookup yields CDR1 SQVTM and CDR2 ANQGSEA. With 6 bases clipped from V and 7 bases from J, the junction kept 14 bases outside the gene matches. As DNA, the CDR3 is TGCAGCGTCGAGAAAGGTCAGGGGGCTAGTGAGCAGTACTTC. Its translation is CSVEKGQGASEQYF.

This clone was recorded once. The chain couples TRBV7-3 to TRBJ2-5; a weak D match, TRBD2 (5 bases). Trimming took 2 bases from V and 4 from J, leaving 8 bases between them. Germline-derived CDR1 and CDR2 are SGHTA and FQGTGA. The CDR3 loop spans 13 amino acids. The CDR3 coding sequence is TGTGCCAGCAGCTTACGCAGCGGAGAGACCCAGTACTTC. It encodes CASSLRSGETQYF.

This clone has just one count. V and J are TRBV3-1 (or the pseudogene TRBV3-2) and TRBJ1-2; TRBD1 agrees at 7 bases. Per the germline V gene, CDR1 is LGHDT and CDR2 is YNNKEL (reference sequence). The CDR3 has 14 amino acids. With 3 bases clipped from V and 8 bases from J, the junction kept 9 bases outside the gene matches. The CDR3 DNA sequence: TGTGCCAGCAGCCAGGGACAGACGTCAGGCGGCTACACCTTC. Its translation is CASSQGQTSGGYTF.

The chain employs TRBV13 and TRBJ1-4; D is possibly TRBD1 (5 bases). This CDR3 spans 15 amino acids. V lost 3 bases and J lost 8, with 16 bases in between. CDR1 is PRHDT, CDR2 FYEKMQ, per germline (reference sequence). In nucleotides, the CDR3 is TGTGCCAGCAGCTTGGGTCAGGGTGTGGCAGAAAAACTGTTTTTT. Amino acid sequence: CASSLGQGVAEKLFF.

This chain uses TRBV19 with TRBJ1-4; D may be TRBD1 (5 bases). Trimming left V 4 bases short and J 2 bases short, with 11 bases between. The CDR3 is 15 residues long. The germline gives CDR1 LNHDA, CDR2 SQIVND (reference sequence). As DNA, the CDR3 is TGTGCCAGTAGTACACTAGGGACTACTAATGAAAAACTGTTTTTT. It translates to CASSTLGTTNEKLFF.

This chain uses TRBV6-1 with TRBJ1-6; no reliable D call. V shed 0 bases and J shed 6 bases, with 12 bases lying between them. This CDR3 is 16 amino acids long. CDR1 and CDR2 (germline): MNHNS, SASEGT. CDR3 region: CASSEARSRGNSPLHF. As DNA, the CDR3 is TGTGCCAGCAGTGAAGCGCGCAGTAGAGGTAATTCACCCCTCCACTTT.

This clone was recorded only once. This chain connects TRBV10-3 to TRBJ1-1; TRBD1 agrees at 8 bases. Trimming cost V 2 bases and J 5 bases; bases outside gene matches: 10. The germline V gene encodes CDR1 ENHRY and CDR2 SYGVKD. The CDR3 length is 16 residues. CDR3 bases: TGTGCCATCAGTGAGGGGGTGAACAGGGGGGCTACTGAAGCTTTCTTT. Its translation is CAISEGVNRGATEAFF.

The chain recombines TRBV7-8 with TRBJ1-1; the D is unclear. This CDR3 has 13 residues. Trimming shortened V by 0 bases and J by 8 bases, and 10 bases separated the two germline ends. Per the germline V gene, CDR1 is SGHVS and CDR2 is FQNEAQ. The CDR3 nucleotides are TGTGCCAGCAGCTTAGCGGGAGACCGAGAAGCTTTCTTT. Protein product: CASSLAGDREAFF. The complete variable domain, with remaining parts taken from reference TRBV7-8 and TRBJ1-1, reads GAGVSQSPRYKVAKRGQDVALRCDPISGHVSLFWYQQALGQGPEFLTYFQNEAQLDKSGLPSDRFFAERPEGSVSTLKIQRTQQEDSAVYLCASSLAGDREAFFGQGTRLTVV.

In nucleotides, the CDR3 is TGTGCCAGCAGTGCAAGTTCGACAGGGAAAGCTTTCTTT. This translates into CASSASSTGKAFF. This chain links TRBV6-4 with TRBJ1-1; 7 nucleotides align to TRBD1. Losses at the gene ends were 4 bases for V and 9 bases for J; bases not matched to a gene: 8. Germline values: CDR1 MRHNA, CDR2 SNTAGT. The CDR3 runs 13 residues.

The CDR3 nucleotides are TGTGCCAGCAGCTCAACAACGGTTTCGGGAGGAGAGACCCAGTACTTC. Amino acid sequence: CASSSTTVSGGETQYF. The V gene is TRBV5-4, the J gene TRBJ2-5; TRBD2 agrees at 7 bases. The junction had 12 bases not matched to a gene; V was cut back by 3 bases and J by 4 bases. CDR3 length: 16 amino acids. Germline loops: CDR1 SGHNT, CDR2 YYREEE (reference sequence). Full variable domain (rest looked up from reference TRBV5-4 and TRBJ2-5): ETGVTQSPTHLIKTRGQQVTLRCSSQSGHNTVSWYQQALGQGPQFIFQYYREEENGRGNFPPRFSGLQFPNYSSELNVNALELDDSALYLCASSSTTVSGGETQYFGPGTRLLVL.

The chain links TRBV11-1 to TRBJ2-7; TRBD1 matches 10 bases. With 6 bases clipped from V and 7 bases from J, the junction kept 12 bases outside the gene matches. CDR1 and CDR2 from the germline V gene are SGHAT and FQDESV (reference sequence). The CDR3 length is 15 residues. The CDR3 nucleotides are TGTGCCAGCAGTTACACCTCGGGACAGGGGTGGGAGCAGTACTTC. This translates into CASSYTSGQGWEQYF.

This clone was seen a few times. V gene TRBV29-1 combines with J gene TRBJ1-4, with TRBD1 matching over 9 bases. The V gene's germline CDR1 is SQVTM and CDR2 ANQGSEA. CDR3 length equals 16 residues. The junction had 7 bases not matched to a gene; V was cut back by 5 bases and J by 0 bases. The CDR3 region has the DNA TGCAGCGTTTGGACAGGGGATTATGCAACTAATGAAAAACTGTTTTTT. Translation: CSVWTGDYATNEKLFF.

The V call is TRBV5-1, the J call TRBJ2-5; D is perhaps TRBD2 (6 bases). CDR1 is SGHRS and CDR2 is YFSETQ in the germline V gene. Deletions cut 4 bases from V and 2 bases from J, with 18 bases between. This CDR3 is built from 16 residues. Written as DNA, the CDR3 is TGCGCCAGCAGCACGATCCAGGGAGGATGGCAAGAGACCCAGTACTTC. Its translation: CASSTIQGGWQETQYF.